The count of the clone carrying this TCR beta chain is one. These data come from a study of T cell changes during pregnancy in multiple sclerosis. V lost 1 base and J lost 2; bases outside the gene matches: 3. The CDR3 runs 16 residues. The germline V gene has CDR1 SSHAT and CDR2 FNYEAQ (reference sequence). Method: immunoSEQ multiplex PCR; TCRdb's copy keeps in-frame clones and lacks some. The sample shows approximately 70,000 clones, approximately 88% of them seen only once. The material sequenced was peripheral blood, taken in the first trimester of pregnancy. This sequence originates from a female donor in good health, enrolled as a control in a pregnancy study. The genes are TRBV7-7 and TRBJ2-1; 9 bases align to TRBD2. The CDR3 bases are TGTGCCAGCAGCTTAGTAGCGGGGGCAACCTACAATGAGCAGTTCTTC. Encoded protein: CASSLVAGATYNEQFF. Full variable domain (outside the CDR3, taken from reference TRBV7-7 and TRBJ2-1): GAGVSQSPRYKVTKRGQDVTLRCDPISSHATLYWYQQALGQGPEFLTYFNYEAQPDKSGLPSDRFSAERPEGSISTLTIQRTEQRDSAMYRCASSLVAGATYNEQFFGPGTRLTVL.